This T cell receptor beta chain derives from a study of T cells after yellow fever vaccination. As for the study in general: SMART-Seq v4 Ultra Low Input prepared libraries from low-cell fractions. Findings and limits, study-wide: When the response was secondary, it was weaker but reached its peak faster, day 5 versus 15. Reappearance after the booster was seen for most primary-vaccination clones, at roughly 96% CD4 and around 88% CD8.

This CDR3 has 14 residues. V dropped 3 bases and J dropped 4 bases, with 12 bases sitting between them. From germline, CDR1 is LGHNA and CDR2 YNFKEQ. This clonotype appeared a few times. Antigen unknown. Making TCR cDNA involved 5'RACE template switching, which added UMIs and a universal primer site. One entry per CDR3 protein results from TCRdb running MiXCR on the 5' RACE reads. The sample shows 450,000 to 600,000 distinct CDR3 sequences, about a sixth of them seen only once. The sequence came from a man aged 18-30 years who received the YFV17D yellow fever vaccine. Sequenced material: PBMCs, taken roughly 5 days after the first yellow fever vaccination. The chain links TRBV4-2 to TRBJ2-5; D is perhaps TRBD1 (5 bases). In DNA, the CDR3 is TGTGCCAGCAGCCAGACGACAGCTCGAGAGACCCAGTACTTC. It yields the protein CASSQTTARETQYF.